The rows below give T cell receptor beta chains drawn from one sample of a study of metastatic and nonmetastatic thyroid tumors. MiXCR reprocessed the PCR reads for TCRdb. The data show around 46,000 clones, with roughly 23% seen just once and roughly 3.8% held by the top ten. The sequencing sample was made of blood. The receptor set was obtained from a male donor with papillary thyroid cancer or a benign thyroid nodule (not recorded which). Some clones in this sample may be carry-over from other donors' samples. Both conserved end residues are part of each CDR3. Each record gives: clone size, CDR3 length, J gene, V gene, D gene, CDR3 protein, CDR3 DNA. D genes are given only for firm matches. Clone size appears in some rows only: once, few, many, or a class for an expanded clone.

size: -; length: 17; J: TRBJ2-2; V: TRBV4-2; D: TRBD2; CDR3: CASSLNTGLAGTGELFF; DNA: TGTGCCAGCAGCCTTAACACGGGACTAGCGGGTACCGGGGAGCTGTTTTTT
size: few; length: 14; J: TRBJ2-7; V: TRBV27; D: -; CDR3: CASPGHESSYEQYF; DNA: TGTGCCAGTCCGGGACATGAGAGCTCCTACGAGCAGTACTTC
size: medium-sized; length: 17; J: TRBJ2-1; V: TRBV20-1; D: TRBD2; CDR3: CSASPWGLALAHNEQFF; DNA: TGCAGTGCTAGTCCCTGGGGACTAGCTCTTGCACACAATGAGCAGTTCTTC
size: many; length: 16; J: TRBJ2-2; V: TRBV10-3; D: TRBD1; CDR3: CATMDRDGVNTGELFF; DNA: TGTGCCACCATGGACAGGGATGGGGTGAACACCGGGGAGCTGTTTTTT
size: many; length: 16; J: TRBJ2-6; V: TRBV6-1; D: TRBD2; CDR3: CASSDEGGTGANVLTF; DNA: TGTGCCAGCAGTGATGAGGGAGGGACTGGGGCCAACGTCCTGACTTTC
size: -; length: 12; J: TRBJ2-7; V: TRBV27; D: -; CDR3: CASIDMSYDQYF; DNA: TGTGCCAGCATAGACATGTCCTACGATCAGTACTTC
size: many; length: 13; J: TRBJ1-1; V: TRBV20-1; D: -; CDR3: CSARDAWDTEAFF; DNA: TGCAGTGCTAGAGATGCGTGGGACACTGAAGCTTTCTTT
size: many; length: 15; J: TRBJ1-5; V: TRBV19; D: -; CDR3: CASSIPGARNQPQHF; DNA: TGTGCCAGTAGTATACCGGGGGCGCGCAATCAGCCCCAGCATTTT
size: few; length: 14; J: TRBJ1-3; V: TRBV2; D: -; CDR3: CAISEKGLVDTIYF; DNA: TGTGCCATCAGTGAGAAGGGATTGGTTGACACCATATATTTT
size: -; length: 12; J: TRBJ2-7; V: TRBV7-2; D: -; CDR3: CASRQGFGEQYF; DNA: TGTGCCAGCAGGCAGGGATTTGGCGAGCAGTACTTC
size: -; length: 16; J: TRBJ1-1; V: TRBV27; D: TRBD1; CDR3: CASSLDRTGRDNEAFF; DNA: TGTGCCAGCAGTTTAGACCGGACAGGTCGGGACAATGAAGCTTTCTTT
size: many; length: 17; J: TRBJ2-6; V: TRBV4-2; D: TRBD1; CDR3: CASSRRDRHSGANVLTF; DNA: TGTGCCAGCAGCCGCCGGGACAGACACTCTGGGGCCAACGTCCTGACTTTC
size: many; length: 17; J: TRBJ2-2; V: TRBV7-2; D: TRBD1; CDR3: CASSQAGTGWNTGELFF; DNA: TGTGCCAGCAGTCAGGCGGGGACAGGGTGGAACACCGGGGAGCTGTTTTTT
size: -; length: 14; J: TRBJ2-7; V: TRBV30; D: -; CDR3: CAWSVRGGGFEQYF; DNA: TGTGCCTGGAGTGTTCGAGGGGGGGGTTTCGAGCAGTACTTC
size: many; length: 16; J: TRBJ2-3; V: TRBV11-1; D: -; CDR3: CASSSDPEGITDTQYF; DNA: TGTGCCAGCAGCTCGGACCCCGAGGGTATCACAGATACGCAGTATTTT
size: -; length: 13; J: TRBJ2-3; V: TRBV29-1; D: TRBD1; CDR3: CSVGQGATNTQYF; DNA: TGCAGCGTCGGACAGGGGGCCACAAATACGCAGTATTTT
size: many; length: 13; J: TRBJ1-2; V: TRBV12-3/TRBV12-4; D: -; CDR3: CASSLGQNYGYTF; DNA: TGTGCCAGCAGTTTAGGACAGAACTATGGCTACACCTTC
size: -; length: 15; J: TRBJ2-1; V: TRBV12-3/TRBV12-4; D: TRBD2; CDR3: CASSSTSVPNNEQFF; DNA: TGTGCCAGCAGTTCAACTAGCGTACCAAACAATGAGCAGTTCTTC
size: many; length: 17; J: TRBJ2-1; V: TRBV18; D: TRBD2; CDR3: CASSNSGRGSSYNEQFF; DNA: TGTGCCAGCTCAAATAGCGGGAGGGGGAGCTCCTACAATGAGCAGTTCTTC
size: -; length: 14; J: TRBJ2-1; V: TRBV6-1; D: TRBD2; CDR3: CASRTSGSRSEQFF; DNA: TGTGCCAGCAGGACTAGCGGGAGTAGAAGTGAGCAGTTCTTC
size: -; length: 12; J: TRBJ2-1; V: TRBV2; D: -; CDR3: CASSGGDNEQFF; DNA: TGTGCCAGCAGTGGTGGGGACAATGAGCAGTTCTTC
size: -; length: 15; J: TRBJ1-2; V: TRBV5-1; D: -; CDR3: CASSLEGDPHYGYTF; DNA: TGCGCCAGCAGCTTGGAAGGGGATCCTCACTATGGCTACACCTTC
size: medium-sized; length: 16; J: TRBJ1-2; V: TRBV5-1; D: TRBD1; CDR3: CASSAGQGGLSRGYTF; DNA: TGCGCCAGCAGCGCGGGACAGGGAGGTCTCTCTCGTGGCTACACCTTC
size: many; length: 15; J: TRBJ2-1; V: TRBV4-1; D: -; CDR3: CASSPPVGSYNEQFF; DNA: TGCGCCAGCAGCCCTCCGGTTGGCTCCTACAATGAGCAGTTCTTC
size: few; length: 19; J: TRBJ1-1; V: TRBV11-1; D: TRBD1; CDR3: CASSLWVVQGAGGNTEAFF; DNA: TGTGCCAGCAGCTTATGGGTGGTACAGGGGGCTGGGGGGAACACTGAAGCTTTCTTT
size: -; length: 16; J: TRBJ2-1; V: TRBV20-1; D: -; CDR3: CSASPPGTDTYNEQFF; DNA: TGCAGTGCTAGCCCCCCCGGGACGGACACCTACAATGAGCAGTTCTTC
size: -; length: 16; J: TRBJ2-7; V: TRBV19; D: -; CDR3: CASSIDPKDYGYEQYF; DNA: TGTGCCAGTAGTATAGATCCCAAGGACTACGGCTACGAGCAGTACTTC